This T cell receptor (beta chain) was recorded in a study of T cell responses to AZD1222 COVID-19 vaccine. TCRdb keeps only in-frame clones here, not all; method: immunoSEQ multiplex PCR. The sample lists about 54,000 clones, about 90% occurring once. Sequenced material: peripheral blood, taken 28 days after the second AZD1222 dose. The receptor was derived from an adult who received the AZD1222 COVID-19 vaccine.

The CDR3: CASSSDSPYEQYF. The DNA for the CDR3 is TGTGCCAGCAGCTCAGACAGTCCCTACGAGCAGTACTTC. The chain uses TRBV7-2 and TRBJ2-7, with a possible D match to TRBD1 (5 bases). V lost 4 bases and J lost 2, with 9 bases in between. The CDR3 is 13 residues long. Germline V gene sequence: CDR1 SGHTA, CDR2 FQGNSA.